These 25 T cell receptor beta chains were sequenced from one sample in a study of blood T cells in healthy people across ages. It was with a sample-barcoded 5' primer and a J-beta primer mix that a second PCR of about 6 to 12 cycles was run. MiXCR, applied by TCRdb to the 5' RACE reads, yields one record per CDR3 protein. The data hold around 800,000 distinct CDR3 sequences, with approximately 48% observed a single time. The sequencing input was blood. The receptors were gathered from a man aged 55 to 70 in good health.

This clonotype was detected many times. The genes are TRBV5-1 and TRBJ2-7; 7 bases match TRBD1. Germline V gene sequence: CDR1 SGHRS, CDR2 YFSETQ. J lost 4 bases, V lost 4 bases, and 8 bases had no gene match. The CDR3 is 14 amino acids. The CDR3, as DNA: TGCGCCAGCAGCCGACGAGGGACAGAATACGAGCAGTACTTC. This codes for CASSRRGTEYEQYF. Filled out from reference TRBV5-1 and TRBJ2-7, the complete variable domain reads KAGVTQTPRYLIKTRGQQVTLSCSPISGHRSVSWYQQTPGQGLQFLFEYFSETQRNKGNFPGRFSGRQFSNSRSEMNVSTLELGDSALYLCASSRRGTEYEQYFGPGTRLTVT.

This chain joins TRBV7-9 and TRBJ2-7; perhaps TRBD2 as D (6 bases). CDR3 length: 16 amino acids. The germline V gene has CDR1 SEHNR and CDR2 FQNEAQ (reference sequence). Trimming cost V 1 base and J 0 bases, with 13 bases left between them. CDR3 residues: CASSLGLGGDSYEQYF. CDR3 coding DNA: TGTGCCAGCAGCTTAGGTTTGGGCGGGGACTCCTACGAGCAGTACTTC.

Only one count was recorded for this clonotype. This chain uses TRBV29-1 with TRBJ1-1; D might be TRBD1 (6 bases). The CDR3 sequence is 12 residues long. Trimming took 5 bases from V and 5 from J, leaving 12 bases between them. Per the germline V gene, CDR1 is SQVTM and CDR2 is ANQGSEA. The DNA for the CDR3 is TGCAGCGTTAAGGGGGAGAAGACTGAAGCTTTCTTT. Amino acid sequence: CSVKGEKTEAFF.

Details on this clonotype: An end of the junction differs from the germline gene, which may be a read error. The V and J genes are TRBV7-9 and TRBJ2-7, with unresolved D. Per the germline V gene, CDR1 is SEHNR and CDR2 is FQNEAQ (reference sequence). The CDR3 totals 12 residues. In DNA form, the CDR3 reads TGTGCCGGCAGCGTAGGATCCTACGAGCAGTACTTC. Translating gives CAGSVGSYEQYF. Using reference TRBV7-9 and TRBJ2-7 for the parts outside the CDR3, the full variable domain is DTGVSQNPRHKITKRGQNVTFRCDPISEHNRLYWYRQTLGQGPEFLTYFQNEAQLEKSRLLSDRFSAERPKGSFSTLEIQRTEQGDSAMYLCAGSVGSYEQYFGPGTRLTVT.

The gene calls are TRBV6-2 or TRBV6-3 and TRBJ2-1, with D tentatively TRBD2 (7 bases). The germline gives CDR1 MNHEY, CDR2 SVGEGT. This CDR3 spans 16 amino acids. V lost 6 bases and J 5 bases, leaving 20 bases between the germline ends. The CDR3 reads CASSRNRGGNHNEQFF. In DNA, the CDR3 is TGTGCCAGCAGCCGTAATCGCGGGGGCAATCACAATGAGCAGTTCTTC.

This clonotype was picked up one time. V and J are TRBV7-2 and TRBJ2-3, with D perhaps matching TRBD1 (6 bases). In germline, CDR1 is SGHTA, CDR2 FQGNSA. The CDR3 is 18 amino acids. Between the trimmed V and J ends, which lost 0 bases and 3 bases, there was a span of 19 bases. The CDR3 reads CASSLAGRGRVTTDTQYF. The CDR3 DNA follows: TGTGCCAGCAGCTTAGCCGGCAGGGGCAGGGTTACGACAGATACGCAGTATTTT.

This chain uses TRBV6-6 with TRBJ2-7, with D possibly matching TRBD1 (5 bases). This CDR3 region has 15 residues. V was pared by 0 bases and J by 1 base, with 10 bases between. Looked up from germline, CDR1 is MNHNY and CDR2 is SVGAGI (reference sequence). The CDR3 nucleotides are TGTGCCAGCAGTTACTCGAACCAGGGATCCTACGAGCAGTACTTC. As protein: CASSYSNQGSYEQYF.

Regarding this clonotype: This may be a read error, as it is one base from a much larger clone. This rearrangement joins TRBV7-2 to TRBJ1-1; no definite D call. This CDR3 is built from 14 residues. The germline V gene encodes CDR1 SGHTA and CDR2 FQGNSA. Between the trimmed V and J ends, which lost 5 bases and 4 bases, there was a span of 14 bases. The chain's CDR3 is CASSVLAGSTEAFF. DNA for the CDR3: TGTGCCAGCAGCGTATTGGCGGGGAGCACTGAAGCTTTCTTT. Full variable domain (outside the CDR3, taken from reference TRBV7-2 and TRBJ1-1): GAGVSQSPSNKVTEKGKDVELRCDPISGHTALYWYRQSLGQGLEFLIYFQGNSAPDKSGLPSDRFSAERTGGSVSTLTIQRTQQEDSAVYLCASSVLAGSTEAFFGQGTRLTVV.

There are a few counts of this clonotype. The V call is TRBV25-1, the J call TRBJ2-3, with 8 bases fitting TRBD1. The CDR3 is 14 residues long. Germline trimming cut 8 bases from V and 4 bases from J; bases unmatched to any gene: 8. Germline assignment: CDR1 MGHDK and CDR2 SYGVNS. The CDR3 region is CASGTGGLADTQYF. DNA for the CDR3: TGTGCCAGCGGAACAGGGGGTCTAGCAGATACGCAGTATTTT.

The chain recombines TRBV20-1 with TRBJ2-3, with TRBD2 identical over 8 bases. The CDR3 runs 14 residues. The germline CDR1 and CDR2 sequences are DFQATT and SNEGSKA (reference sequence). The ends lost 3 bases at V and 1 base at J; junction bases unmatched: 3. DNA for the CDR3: TGCAGTGCTAGGCCTAGCGGGCGCACAGATACGCAGTATTTT. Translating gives CSARPSGRTDTQYF.

DNA of the CDR3: TGCGCCAGCAGCTCGATGGACTCAAACTTCAAGTACCAAGAGACCCAGTTCTTC. Encoded protein: CASSSMDSNFKYQETQFF. The chain employs TRBV5-1 and TRBJ2-5; maybe TRBD2 (5 bases). Matching the DNA end better, TRBJ2-1 makes the J call doubtful. Germline CDR1 SGHRS, CDR2 YFSETQ. The CDR3 consists of 18 residues.

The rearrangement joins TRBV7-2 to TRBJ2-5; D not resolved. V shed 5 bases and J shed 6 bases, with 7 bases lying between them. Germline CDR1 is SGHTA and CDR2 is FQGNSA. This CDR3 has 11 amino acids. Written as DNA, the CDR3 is TGTGCCAGCAGCCCCATCCAGACCCAGTACTTC. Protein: CASSPIQTQYF.

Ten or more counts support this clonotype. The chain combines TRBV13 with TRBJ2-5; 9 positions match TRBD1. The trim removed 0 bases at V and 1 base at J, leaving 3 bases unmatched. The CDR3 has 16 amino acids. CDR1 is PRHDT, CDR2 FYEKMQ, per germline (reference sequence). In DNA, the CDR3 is TGTGCCAGCAGCTTAGGACAGGGGGCATTCCAAGAGACCCAGTACTTC. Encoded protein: CASSLGQGAFQETQYF.

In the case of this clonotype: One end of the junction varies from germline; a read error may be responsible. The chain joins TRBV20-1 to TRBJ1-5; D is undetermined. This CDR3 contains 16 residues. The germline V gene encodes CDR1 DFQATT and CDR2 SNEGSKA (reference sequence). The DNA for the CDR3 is TGCAGTGCTAGAGATGGGGTATACCGAAACAATCAGCCCCCGCATTTT. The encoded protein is CSARDGVYRNNQPPHF.

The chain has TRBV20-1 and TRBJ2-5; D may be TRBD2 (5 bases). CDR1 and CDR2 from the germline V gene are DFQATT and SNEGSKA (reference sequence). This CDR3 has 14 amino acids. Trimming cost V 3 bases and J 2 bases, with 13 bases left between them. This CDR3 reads CSASGLYLQETQYF. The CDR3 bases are TGCAGTGCTAGCGGACTTTACTTACAAGAGACCCAGTACTTC.

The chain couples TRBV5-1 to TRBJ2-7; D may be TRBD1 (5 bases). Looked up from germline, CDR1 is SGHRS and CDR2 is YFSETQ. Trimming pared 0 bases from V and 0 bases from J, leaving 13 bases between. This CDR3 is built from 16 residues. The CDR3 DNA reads TGCGCCAGCAGCTTGGAGGGGCCGCACTTCTCCTACGAGCAGTACTTC. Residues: CASSLEGPHFSYEQYF. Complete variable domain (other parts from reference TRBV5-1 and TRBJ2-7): KAGVTQTPRYLIKTRGQQVTLSCSPISGHRSVSWYQQTPGQGLQFLFEYFSETQRNKGNFPGRFSGRQFSNSRSEMNVSTLELGDSALYLCASSLEGPHFSYEQYFGPGTRLTVT.

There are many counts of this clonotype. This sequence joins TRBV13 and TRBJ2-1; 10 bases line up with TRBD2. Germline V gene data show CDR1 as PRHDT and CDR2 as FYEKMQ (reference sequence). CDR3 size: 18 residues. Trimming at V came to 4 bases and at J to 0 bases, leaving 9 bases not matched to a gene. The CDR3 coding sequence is TGTGCCAGCAGCTGGCCTCTAGCGGGGGACAGCTCCTACAATGAGCAGTTCTTC. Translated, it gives CASSWPLAGDSSYNEQFF.

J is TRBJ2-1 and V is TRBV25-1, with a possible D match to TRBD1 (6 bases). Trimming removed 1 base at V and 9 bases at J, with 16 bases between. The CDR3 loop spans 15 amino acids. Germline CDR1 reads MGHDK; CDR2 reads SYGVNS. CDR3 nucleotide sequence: TGTGCCAGCAGTGAATCCGACAGGATTCAAGGTGAGCAGTTCTTC. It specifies CASSESDRIQGEQFF. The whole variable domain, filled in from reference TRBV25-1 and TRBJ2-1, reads EADIYQTPRYLVIGTGKKITLECSQTMGHDKMYWYQQDPGMELHLIHYSYGVNSTEKGDLSSESTVSRIRTEHFPLTLESARPSHTSQYLCASSESDRIQGEQFFGPGTRLTVL.

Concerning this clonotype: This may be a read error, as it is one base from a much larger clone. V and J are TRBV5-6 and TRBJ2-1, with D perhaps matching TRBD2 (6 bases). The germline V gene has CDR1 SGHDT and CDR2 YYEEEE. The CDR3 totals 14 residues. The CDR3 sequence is CVSTPPGAVNEQFF. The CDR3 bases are TGTGTCAGCACCCCACCGGGAGCAGTCAATGAGCAGTTCTTC.

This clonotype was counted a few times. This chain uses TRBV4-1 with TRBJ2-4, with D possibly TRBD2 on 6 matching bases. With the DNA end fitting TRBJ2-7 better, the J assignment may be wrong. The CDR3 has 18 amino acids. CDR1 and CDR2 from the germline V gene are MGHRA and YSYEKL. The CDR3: CASSQDAGRLLSTYEQYF. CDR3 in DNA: TGCGCCAGCAGCCAAGATGCGGGACGGCTGCTAAGTACCTACGAGCAGTACTTC.

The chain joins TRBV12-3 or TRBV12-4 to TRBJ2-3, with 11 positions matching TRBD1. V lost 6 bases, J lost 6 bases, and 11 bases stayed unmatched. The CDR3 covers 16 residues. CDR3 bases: TGTGCCAGCAGGCGGACGGGACAGGGGGTCACGGATACGCAGTATTTT. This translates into CASRRTGQGVTDTQYF.

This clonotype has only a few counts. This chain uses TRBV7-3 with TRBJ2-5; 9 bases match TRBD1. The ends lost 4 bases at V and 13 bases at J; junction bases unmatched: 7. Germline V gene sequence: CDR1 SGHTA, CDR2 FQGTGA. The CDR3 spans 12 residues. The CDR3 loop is CASSSDRGALYF. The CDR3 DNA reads TGTGCCAGCAGCTCAGACAGGGGGGCTCTGTACTTC.

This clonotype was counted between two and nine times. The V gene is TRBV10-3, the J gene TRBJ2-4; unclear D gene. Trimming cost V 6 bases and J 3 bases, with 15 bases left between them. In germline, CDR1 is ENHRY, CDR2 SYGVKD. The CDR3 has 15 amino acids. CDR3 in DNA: TGTGCCATCAGCCCGTCGCAGTTAGGCAAAAACATTCAGTACTTC. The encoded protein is CAISPSQLGKNIQYF.

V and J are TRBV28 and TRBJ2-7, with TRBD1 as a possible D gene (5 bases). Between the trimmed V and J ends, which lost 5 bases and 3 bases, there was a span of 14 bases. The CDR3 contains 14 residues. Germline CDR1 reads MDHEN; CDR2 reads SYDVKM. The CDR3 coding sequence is TGTGCCAGCAGTGGACCGACAGTCTTCTACGAGCAGTACTTC. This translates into CASSGPTVFYEQYF.

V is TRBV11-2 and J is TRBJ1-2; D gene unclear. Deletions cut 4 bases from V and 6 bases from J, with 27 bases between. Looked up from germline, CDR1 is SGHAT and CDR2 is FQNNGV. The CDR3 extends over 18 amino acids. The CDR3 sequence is CASSSQSSVPDLGDGYTF. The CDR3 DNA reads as TGTGCCAGCAGCTCTCAATCCTCGGTCCCAGACTTAGGTGATGGCTACACCTTC.